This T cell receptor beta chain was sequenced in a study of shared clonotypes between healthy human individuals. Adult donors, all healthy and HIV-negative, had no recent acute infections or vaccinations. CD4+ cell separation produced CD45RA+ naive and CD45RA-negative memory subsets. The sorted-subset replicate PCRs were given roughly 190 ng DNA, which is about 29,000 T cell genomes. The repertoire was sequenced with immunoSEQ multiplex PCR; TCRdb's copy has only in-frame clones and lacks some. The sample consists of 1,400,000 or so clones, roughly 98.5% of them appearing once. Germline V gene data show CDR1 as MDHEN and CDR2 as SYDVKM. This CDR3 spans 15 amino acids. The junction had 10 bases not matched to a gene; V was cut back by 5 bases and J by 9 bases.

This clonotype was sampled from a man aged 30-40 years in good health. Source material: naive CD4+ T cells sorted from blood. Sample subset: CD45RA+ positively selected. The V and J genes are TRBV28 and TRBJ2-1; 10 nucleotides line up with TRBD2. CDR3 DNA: TGTGCCAGCAGTACCGGGACTAGCGCGTCTCGTGAGCAGTTCTTC. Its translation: CASSTGTSASREQFF.